These 27 T cell receptor beta chains originate from one sample sequenced in a study of shared clonotypes between healthy human individuals. Clones were read by immunoSEQ multiplex PCR, and TCRdb kept only the in-frame ones, dropping some. The table lists hundreds of thousands of clones, 95% to 96% of them singletons. In the naive CD8 group, cells lacked CD45RO and were positively selected for CCR7, so terminally differentiated effector memory CD45RA+ cells were left out. The sample was naive CD8+ T cells sorted from blood. These receptors were obtained from a woman between 25 and 40 years old in good health.

This chain uses TRBV2 with TRBJ2-7; D is possibly TRBD2 (6 bases). Germline values: CDR1 SNHLY, CDR2 FYNNEI. The V and J ends lost 7 bases and 0 bases respectively, with 13 bases between them. The CDR3 has 14 residues. Written as DNA, the CDR3 is TGTGCCAGCACTGACTCGACTAGCTCCTACGAGCAGTACTTC. Translated, it gives CASTDSTSSYEQYF.

The V call is TRBV30, the J call TRBJ2-7; TRBD2 matches at 8 bases. The junction had 18 bases not matched to a gene; V was cut back by 2 bases and J by 0 bases. Germline V lookup: CDR1 GTSNPN, CDR2 SVGIG (reference sequence). This CDR3 contains 19 residues. This chain's CDR3 is CAWSPPGLVKMQISYEQYF. DNA for the CDR3: TGTGCCTGGAGTCCTCCGGGACTAGTAAAAATGCAGATCTCCTACGAGCAGTACTTC.

This chain connects TRBV7-9 to TRBJ1-1, with a possible D match to TRBD1 (6 bases). Deletions cut 7 bases from V and 6 bases from J, with 12 bases between. The CDR3 spans 12 residues. Germline assignment: CDR1 SEHNR and CDR2 FQNEAQ (reference sequence). In DNA, the CDR3 is TGTGCCAGCATCACAGGGAGCGCTGAAGCTTTCTTT. Protein product: CASITGSAEAFF.

This chain connects TRBV6-5 to TRBJ2-3; the match to TRBD2 covers 9 bases. Germline V CDR1 and CDR2: MNHEY, SVGAGI. J gave up 1 base and V 8 bases, and 7 bases lay outside the gene matches. This CDR3 spans 15 amino acids. The CDR3 reads CASARLAEGTDTQYF. In DNA, the CDR3 is TGTGCCAGCGCCAGACTAGCGGAAGGCACAGATACGCAGTATTTT.

The rearrangement links TRBV11-1 to TRBJ1-4, with D uncertain. The CDR3 covers 16 residues. Per germline, CDR1 SGHAT and CDR2 FQDESV (reference sequence). V dropped 0 bases and J dropped 0 bases, with 8 bases sitting between them. The CDR3 DNA reads TGTGCCAGCAGCTTAGCTCGGGGAGCAACTAATGAAAAACTGTTTTTT. It encodes CASSLARGATNEKLFF.

The V gene is TRBV29-1, the J gene TRBJ2-7; tentative D call: TRBD2 (5 bases). The CDR3 spans 13 residues. Trimming shortened V by 0 bases and J by 3 bases, and 9 bases separated the two germline ends. In germline, CDR1 is SQVTM, CDR2 ANQGSEA. The CDR3 reads CSVEDRDSYEQYF. CDR3 coding DNA: TGCAGCGTTGAAGATCGGGATAGCTACGAGCAGTACTTC.

CDR3 bases: TGTGCCAGCAACCCAGTGGGACAGGGCGGTGGCTACACCTTC. Translating it yields CASNPVGQGGGYTF. The chain employs TRBV28 and TRBJ1-2; 9 bases match TRBD1. CDR3 length equals 14 residues. Germline trimming cut 7 bases from V and 7 bases from J; bases unmatched to any gene: 10. The germline CDR1 and CDR2 sequences are MDHEN and SYDVKM.

The CDR3 sequence is CASSYPPGGNDEQYF. In DNA form, the CDR3 reads TGTGCCAGCAGTTATCCCCCCGGAGGGAACGACGAGCAGTACTTC. J is TRBJ2-7 and V is TRBV6-6; D is perhaps TRBD2 (6 bases). Per germline, CDR1 MNHNY and CDR2 SVGAGI (reference sequence). V gave up 3 bases and J gave up 5 bases, with 17 bases separating them. The CDR3 runs to 15 residues.

This chain uses TRBV14 with TRBJ2-7, with D unresolved. The CDR3 runs 12 residues. Trimming shortened V by 6 bases and J by 4 bases, and 10 bases separated the two germline ends. Germline V CDR1 and CDR2: SGHDN, FVKESK. The CDR3 DNA reads TGTGCCAGCAGGGGCAGAACTTACGAGCAGTACTTC. This sequence encodes CASRGRTYEQYF.

The V and J genes are TRBV28 and TRBJ2-3, with D uncertain. Trimming removed 1 base from V and 7 bases from J, with 12 bases in between. The CDR3 loop spans 14 amino acids. Germline V gene data show CDR1 as MDHEN and CDR2 as SYDVKM. The CDR3 bases are TGTGCCAGCAGTTTATTCTCGAGGAGTAATACGCAGTATTTT. It specifies CASSLFSRSNTQYF.

As for this clone: The same CDR3 also results from other DNA sequences found in this sample. This sequence joins TRBV28 and TRBJ2-7; D gene unclear. From germline, CDR1 is MDHEN and CDR2 SYDVKM. Between the trimmed V and J ends, which lost 2 bases and 5 bases, there was a span of 1 base. The CDR3 extends over 10 amino acids. The CDR3 nucleotides are TGTGCCAGCAGTTTAAACGAGCAGTACTTC. Its translation is CASSLNEQYF. The whole variable domain, remainder taken from reference TRBV28 and TRBJ2-7, is DVKVTQSSRYLVKRTGEKVFLECVQDMDHENMFWYRQDPGLGLRLIYFSYDVKMKEKGDIPEGYSVSREKKERFSLILESASTNQTSMYLCASSLNEQYFGPGTRLTVT.

The chain has TRBV27 and TRBJ2-5; D may be TRBD1 (6 bases). Germline V gene data show CDR1 as MNHEY and CDR2 as SMNVEV (reference sequence). The CDR3 runs to 15 residues. Deletions cut 2 bases from V and 1 base from J, with 11 bases between. The CDR3 region is CASSLEQGPQETQYF. DNA for the CDR3: TGTGCCAGCAGTTTAGAACAGGGACCCCAAGAGACCCAGTACTTC.

V gene TRBV4-1 combines with J gene TRBJ1-1, with D hard to call. V was clipped by 2 bases and J by 1 base, with 11 bases between them. This CDR3 is built from 15 residues. Germline V gene lookup returns CDR1 MGHRA and CDR2 YSYEKL. The DNA of the CDR3 is TGCGCCAGCAGCCAATCTGGCGTCTCGAACACTGAAGCTTTCTTT. This gives the protein CASSQSGVSNTEAFF.

The V gene is TRBV25-1, the J gene TRBJ2-1; unclear D gene. This CDR3 has 11 amino acids. V was pared by 1 base and J by 7 bases, with 2 bases between. CDR1 and CDR2 from the germline V gene are MGHDK and SYGVNS. Here the CDR3 reads CASSESNEQFF. CDR3 in DNA: TGTGCCAGCAGTGAATCTAATGAGCAGTTCTTC. Using reference TRBV25-1 and TRBJ2-1 for the parts outside the CDR3, the full variable domain is EADIYQTPRYLVIGTGKKITLECSQTMGHDKMYWYQQDPGMELHLIHYSYGVNSTEKGDLSSESTVSRIRTEHFPLTLESARPSHTSQYLCASSESNEQFFGPGTRLTVL.

J is TRBJ2-2 and V is TRBV10-1; 7 bases map to TRBD1. This CDR3 has 14 amino acids. Germline lookup yields CDR1 WNHNN and CDR2 SYGVQD (reference sequence). The V segment lost 7 bases and the J segment 6 bases; nucleotides outside the gene matches: 8. The CDR3, as DNA: TGCGCCAGCATAACGACAGGGTTCGCCGGGGAGCTGTTTTTT. Translated: CASITTGFAGELFF.

The CDR3 region has the DNA TGTGCCAGCAGCCATACAGGGATTGAAGCTTTCTTT. Translated: CASSHTGIEAFF. The chain combines TRBV7-9 with TRBJ1-1, with a weak D call TRBD1 (6 bases). The CDR3 has 12 residues. With 5 bases removed from V and 7 bases from J, the gap between germline ends came to 11 bases. The germline CDR1 and CDR2 sequences are SEHNR and FQNEAQ (reference sequence).

The chain employs TRBV9 and TRBJ2-1, with 8 bases identical to TRBD2. With 6 bases clipped from V and 7 bases from J, the junction kept 9 bases outside the gene matches. Germline assignment: CDR1 SGDLS and CDR2 YYNGEE. The CDR3 loop spans 14 amino acids. CDR3 sequence reads: CASNSGTSQNEQFF. The CDR3 DNA reads TGTGCCAGCAATTCGGGGACTAGTCAAAATGAGCAGTTCTTC.

This sequence joins TRBV9 and TRBJ2-3; TRBD1 or TRBD2 may be the D gene (5 bases each). Germline CDR1 is SGDLS and CDR2 is YYNGEE. This CDR3 has 12 amino acids. V was clipped by 3 bases and J by 9 bases, with 11 bases between them. The CDR3 spells CASSAPGPTQYF. The CDR3 bases are TGTGCCAGCAGCGCACCGGGACCAACGCAGTATTTT.

This sequence joins TRBV13 and TRBJ2-1; 13 bases fit TRBD2. CDR1 and CDR2 from the germline V gene are PRHDT and FYEKMQ (reference sequence). Trimming took 5 bases from V and 6 from J; bases not matched to a gene: 7. The CDR3 is 16 amino acids. CDR3 sequence: CASSPVGTSGINEQFF. For the CDR3, the DNA is TGTGCCAGCAGCCCAGTGGGGACTAGCGGGATCAATGAGCAGTTCTTC.

As regards this clone: Other DNA sequences within the sample encode an identical CDR3. The chain links TRBV13 to TRBJ2-1; D is uncertain. Germline V gives CDR1 PRHDT, CDR2 FYEKMQ (reference sequence). V lost 2 bases and J 1 base, leaving 0 bases between the germline ends. This CDR3 spans 12 amino acids. The CDR3 sequence is CASSLSYNEQFF. The CDR3 nucleotides read TGTGCCAGCAGCTTATCCTACAATGAGCAGTTCTTC.

The V and J genes are TRBV19 and TRBJ1-6; D gene unclear. Germline V gives CDR1 LNHDA, CDR2 SQIVND (reference sequence). The CDR3 has 14 residues. V lost 5 bases and J 9 bases, leaving 14 bases between the germline ends. This chain's CDR3 is CASSAGGVFSPLHF. For the CDR3, the DNA is TGTGCCAGTAGTGCCGGTGGGGTTTTTTCACCCCTCCACTTT.

This chain joins TRBV18 and TRBJ2-7; D call uncertain. This CDR3 has 14 amino acids. Germline V gives CDR1 KGHSH, CDR2 LQKENI. Trimming removed 0 bases from V and 0 bases from J, with 6 bases in between. The CDR3 DNA reads TGTGCCAGCTCACCACCGGTGAACTCCTACGAGCAGTACTTC. It specifies CASSPPVNSYEQYF.

This clone appeared a single time. The chain links TRBV7-9 to TRBJ1-4; TRBD1 agrees at 11 bases. CDR3 length: 15 amino acids. Trimming cost V 1 base and J 7 bases; bases outside gene matches: 2. CDR1 is SEHNR and CDR2 is FQNEAQ in the germline V gene (reference sequence). The CDR3 DNA sequence: TGTGCCAGCAGCTTAGAGGGACAGGGGGGTGAAAAACTGTTTTTT. This sequence encodes CASSLEGQGGEKLFF.

The rearrangement links TRBV7-9 to TRBJ2-5, with D unclear. The V gene's germline CDR1 is SEHNR and CDR2 FQNEAQ (reference sequence). Trimming cost V 4 bases and J 0 bases, with 15 bases left between them. The CDR3 spans 16 residues. This CDR3 reads CASSSMALADQETQYF. In DNA, the CDR3 is TGTGCCAGCAGCTCCATGGCTCTCGCAGACCAAGAGACCCAGTACTTC.

The chain recombines TRBV6-1 with TRBJ2-5; 9 bases are shared with TRBD1. This CDR3 comprises 14 residues. Trimming cost V 5 bases and J 4 bases; bases outside gene matches: 5. Per the germline V gene, CDR1 is MNHNS and CDR2 is SASEGT. CDR3 nucleotide sequence: TGTGCCAGCAGTCACAGGGGGCTGGGAGAGACCCAGTACTTC. Translation: CASSHRGLGETQYF.

This clone has a single count. J is TRBJ2-5 and V is TRBV2, with a tentative D call TRBD2 (6 bases). Germline-derived CDR1 and CDR2 are SNHLY and FYNNEI. This CDR3 region has 15 residues. V was pared by 6 bases and J by 1 base, with 15 bases between. Here the CDR3 reads CASRTASVPQETQYF. The DNA for the CDR3 is TGTGCCAGCAGGACCGCTAGCGTACCCCAAGAGACCCAGTACTTC.

The V gene is TRBV14, the J gene TRBJ2-4; the match to TRBD1 covers 8 bases. This CDR3 comprises 15 residues. The germline CDR1 and CDR2 sequences are SGHDN and FVKESK. V was clipped by 1 base and J by 6 bases; unmatched bases: 5. This CDR3 is CASSQAGGWGNIQYF. The CDR3 coding sequence is TGTGCCAGCAGCCAAGCAGGGGGCTGGGGAAACATTCAGTACTTC. Full variable domain (remainder filled in from reference TRBV14 and TRBJ2-4): EAGVTQFPSHSVIEKGQTVTLRCDPISGHDNLYWYRRVMGKEIKFLLHFVKESKQDESGMPNNRFLAERTGGTYSTLKVQPAELEDSGVYFCASSQAGGWGNIQYFGAGTRLSVL.